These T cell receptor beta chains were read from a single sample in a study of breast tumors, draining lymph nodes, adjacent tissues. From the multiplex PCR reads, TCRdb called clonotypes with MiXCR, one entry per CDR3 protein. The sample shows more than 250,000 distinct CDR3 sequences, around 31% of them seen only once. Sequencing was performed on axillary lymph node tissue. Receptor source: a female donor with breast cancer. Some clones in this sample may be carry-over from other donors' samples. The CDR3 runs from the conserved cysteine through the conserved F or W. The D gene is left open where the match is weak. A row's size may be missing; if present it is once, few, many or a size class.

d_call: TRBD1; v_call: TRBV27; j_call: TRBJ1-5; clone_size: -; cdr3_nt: TGTGCCAGCAGTTCCAGGGGGCGAGATCAGCCCCAGCATTTT; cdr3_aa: CASSSRGRDQPQHF
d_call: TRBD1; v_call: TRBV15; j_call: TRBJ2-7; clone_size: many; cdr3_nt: TGTGCCACCAGATACGACAGGGGGACCTACGAGCAGTACTTC; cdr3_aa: CATRYDRGTYEQYF
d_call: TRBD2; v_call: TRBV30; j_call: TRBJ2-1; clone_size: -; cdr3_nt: TGTGCCTGGGAGCGGGGACACAATGAGCAGTTCTTC; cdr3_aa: CAWERGHNEQFF
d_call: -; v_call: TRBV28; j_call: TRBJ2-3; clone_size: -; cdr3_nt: TGTGCCATCATGGAGGGGCGACGCACAGATACGCAGTATTTT; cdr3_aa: CAIMEGRRTDTQYF
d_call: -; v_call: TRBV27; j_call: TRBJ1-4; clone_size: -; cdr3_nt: TGTGCCAGCAGTAGGCAGGGTTATGAAAAACTGTTTTTT; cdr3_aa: CASSRQGYEKLFF
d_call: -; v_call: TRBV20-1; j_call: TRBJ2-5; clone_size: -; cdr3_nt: TGCAGTGCTAGTGGCGAGGGCTTCCAAGAGACCCAGTACTTC; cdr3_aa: CSASGEGFQETQYF
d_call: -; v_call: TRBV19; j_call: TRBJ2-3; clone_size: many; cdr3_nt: TGTGCCAGTAGTATTAATACGGGAGTCGCTGGGCTCAGGTCGCAGTATTTT; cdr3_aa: CASSINTGVAGLRSQYF
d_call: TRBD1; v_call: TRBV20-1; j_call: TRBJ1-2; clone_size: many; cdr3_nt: TGCAGTGCCCACGGACAGGCGGGCTATGGCTACACCTTC; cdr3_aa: CSAHGQAGYGYTF
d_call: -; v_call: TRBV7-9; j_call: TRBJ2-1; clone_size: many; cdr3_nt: TGTGCCAGCAGCTCGAGACTAGGACGGCAGTTCTTC; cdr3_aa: CASSSRLGRQFF
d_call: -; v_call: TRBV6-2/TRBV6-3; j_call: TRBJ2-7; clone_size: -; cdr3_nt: TGTGCCAGCAGCCCCTTCGATTACGAGCAGTACTTC; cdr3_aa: CASSPFDYEQYF
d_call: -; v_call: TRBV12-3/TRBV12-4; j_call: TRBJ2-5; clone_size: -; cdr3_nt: TGTGCCAGCAGTTGGTCCACGGAGACCCAGTACTTC; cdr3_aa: CASSWSTETQYF
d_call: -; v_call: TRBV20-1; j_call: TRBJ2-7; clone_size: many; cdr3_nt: TGCAGTGCTCAGGGTCTAGCGCTACTCTACGAGCAGTACTTC; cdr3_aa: CSAQGLALLYEQYF
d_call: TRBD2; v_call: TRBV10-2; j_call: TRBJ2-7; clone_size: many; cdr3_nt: TGCGCCAGCAGTCAAGCGGGAGGGCCCTACGAGCAGTACTTC; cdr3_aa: CASSQAGGPYEQYF
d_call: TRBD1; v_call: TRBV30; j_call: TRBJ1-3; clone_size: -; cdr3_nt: TGTGCCTGGAGTGTAAGGGGGCGAGGCTCTGGAAACACCATATATTTT; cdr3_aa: CAWSVRGRGSGNTIYF
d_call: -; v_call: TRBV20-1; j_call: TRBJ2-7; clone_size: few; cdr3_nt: TGCAGTGCTAGAGATAGGTTCAAAACCTCCGAGCAGTACTTC; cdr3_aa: CSARDRFKTSEQYF
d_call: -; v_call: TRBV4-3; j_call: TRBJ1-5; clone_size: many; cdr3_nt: TGCGCCAGCAGCCAAGATTTGGGTCAGCCCCAGCATTTT; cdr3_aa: CASSQDLGQPQHF
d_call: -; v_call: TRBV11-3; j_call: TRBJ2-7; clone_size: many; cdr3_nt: TGTGCCAGCAGCTTTCAAAACGAGCAGTACTTC; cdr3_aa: CASSFQNEQYF
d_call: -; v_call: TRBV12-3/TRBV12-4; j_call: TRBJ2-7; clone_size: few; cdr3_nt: TGTGCCAGCAGTTTCGTCGGCGGGGAGCAGTACTTC; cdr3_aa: CASSFVGGEQYF
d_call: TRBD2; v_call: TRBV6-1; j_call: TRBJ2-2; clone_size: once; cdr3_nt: TGTGCCAGCAGACCCGGGACTAGCTGCACCGGGGAGCTGTTTTTT; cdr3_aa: CASRPGTSCTGELFF
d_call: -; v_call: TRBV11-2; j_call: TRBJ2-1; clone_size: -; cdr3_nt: TGTGCCAGCAGCTTAGATGGACTGTCCAATGAGCAGTTCTTC; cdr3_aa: CASSLDGLSNEQFF
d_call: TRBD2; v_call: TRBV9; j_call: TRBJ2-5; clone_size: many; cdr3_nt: TGTGCCAGCAGCGCAGGGGGACTAGCGGAAGAGACCCAGTACTTC; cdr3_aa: CASSAGGLAEETQYF
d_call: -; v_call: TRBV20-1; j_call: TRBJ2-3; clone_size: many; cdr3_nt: TGCAGTGCTAGTGAAGTAGATACGCAGTATTTT; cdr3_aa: CSASEVDTQYF
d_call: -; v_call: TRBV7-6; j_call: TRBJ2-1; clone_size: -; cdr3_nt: TGTGCCGGCAGCCCGAGAGGGGGAGGGCCGGGGAATGAGCAGTTCTTC; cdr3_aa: CAGSPRGGGPGNEQFF
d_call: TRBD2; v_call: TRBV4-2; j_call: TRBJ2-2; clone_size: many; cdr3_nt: TGTGCCAGCAGCCAAGCGACTAGCGGCACCGGGGAGCTGTTTTTT; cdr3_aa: CASSQATSGTGELFF
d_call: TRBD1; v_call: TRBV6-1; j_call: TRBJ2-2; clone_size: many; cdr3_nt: TGTGCCAGCAGTGGGTACAGGGGGAGTGACGGGGAGCTGTTTTTT; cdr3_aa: CASSGYRGSDGELFF
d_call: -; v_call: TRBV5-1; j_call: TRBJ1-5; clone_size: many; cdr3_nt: TGCGCCAGCAGCTTGGGAGGGTCCAGCAATCAGCCCCAGCATTTT; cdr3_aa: CASSLGGSSNQPQHF
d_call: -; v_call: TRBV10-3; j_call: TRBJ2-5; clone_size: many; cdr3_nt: TGTGCCATCAGTGAACACTTTCTAGGGGGGGAAGAGACCCAGTACTTC; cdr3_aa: CAISEHFLGGEETQYF
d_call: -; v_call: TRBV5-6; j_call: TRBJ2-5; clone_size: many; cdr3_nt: TGTGCCAGCAGCTTGGTAGGTCGGACCCAGCGGGAGACCCAGTACTTC; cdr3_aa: CASSLVGRTQRETQYF
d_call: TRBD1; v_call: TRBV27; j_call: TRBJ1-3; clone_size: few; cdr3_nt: TGTGCCAGCAGTCCAGGGGGCGCCTCTGGAAACACCATATATTTT; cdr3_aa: CASSPGGASGNTIYF
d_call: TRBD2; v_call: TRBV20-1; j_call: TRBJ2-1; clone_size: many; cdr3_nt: TGCAGTTCCACCTACCGACTAGCGGGAGCCTACAATGAGCAGTTCTTC; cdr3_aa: CSSTYRLAGAYNEQFF
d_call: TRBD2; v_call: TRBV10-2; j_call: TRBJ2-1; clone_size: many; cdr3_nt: TGCGCCAGCACGAGCAGCGGGATATACAATGAGCAGTTCTTC; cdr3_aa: CASTSSGIYNEQFF
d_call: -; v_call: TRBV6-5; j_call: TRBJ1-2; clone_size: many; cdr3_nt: TGTGCCAGCAGCCTAACCTTCAACTATGGCTACACCTTC; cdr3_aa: CASSLTFNYGYTF
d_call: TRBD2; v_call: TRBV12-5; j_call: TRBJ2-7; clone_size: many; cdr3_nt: TGTGCTAGTGGTTTGGCGGGAGGGGTCGGGGAGCAGTACTTC; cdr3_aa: CASGLAGGVGEQYF
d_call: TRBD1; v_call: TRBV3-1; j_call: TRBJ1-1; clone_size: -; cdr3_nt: TGTGCCAGCAGCGTCCAGGGGGGGCGCACTGAAGCTTTCTTT; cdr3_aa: CASSVQGGRTEAFF
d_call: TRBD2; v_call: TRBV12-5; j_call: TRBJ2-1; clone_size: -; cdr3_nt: TGTGCTAGTGGCGAGAGCGGGAGAAAAAATGAGCAGTTCTTC; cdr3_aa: CASGESGRKNEQFF
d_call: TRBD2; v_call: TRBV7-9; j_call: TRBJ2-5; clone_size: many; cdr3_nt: TGTGCCAGCAGCTTAGTGAAACTAGCGGGAGAGGAGACCCAGTACTTC; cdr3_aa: CASSLVKLAGEETQYF
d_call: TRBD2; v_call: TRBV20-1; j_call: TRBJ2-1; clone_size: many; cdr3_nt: TGCAGTGCTCAAACTAGCGGGAGGAACAATGAGCAGTTCTTC; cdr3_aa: CSAQTSGRNNEQFF
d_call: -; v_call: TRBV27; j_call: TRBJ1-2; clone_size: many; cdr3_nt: TGTGCCAGCAGTTTAACCCTAGGGGGTTCTTATGGCTACACCTTC; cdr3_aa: CASSLTLGGSYGYTF
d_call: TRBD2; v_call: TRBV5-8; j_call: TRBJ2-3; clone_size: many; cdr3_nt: TGTGCCAGCGCCCGGACCCTACTAGCGGCCCTCACAGATACGCAGTATTTT; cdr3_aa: CASARTLLAALTDTQYF
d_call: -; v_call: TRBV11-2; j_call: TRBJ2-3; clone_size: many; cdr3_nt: TGTGCCAGCAGCTTTTTATTGGCCACCGGGGTGGATACGCAGTATTTT; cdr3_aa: CASSFLLATGVDTQYF
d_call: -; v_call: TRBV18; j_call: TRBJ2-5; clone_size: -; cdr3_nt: TGTGCCAGCTCGCCCTCAAAAGAGACCCAGTACTTC; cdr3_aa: CASSPSKETQYF
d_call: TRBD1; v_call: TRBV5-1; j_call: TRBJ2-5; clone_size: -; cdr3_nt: TGCGCCAGCAGCAACCGGGACAGGGGCTCTTTCCACCAAGAGACCCAGTACTTC; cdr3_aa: CASSNRDRGSFHQETQYF